This TCR beta chain was found in a study of blood T cell repertoires in COVID-19. Whole-study context: Samples representing acute and convalescent COVID-19 were sourced from the United States, Italy and Spain. Sample material is recorded as cDNA or gDNA derived from T cells, B-cell-depleted T cells, or PBMCs.

This clone was observed once. Authors' analysis steps: Nucleated cell counts were estimated from reference gene primer amplification. Method: immunoSEQ multiplex PCR; TCRdb's copy keeps in-frame clones and lacks some. V, J and clone size derive from that table, while D and trimming were established from the DNA sequence. The table shows about 30,000 clones, with 85% to 95% occurring only once. Germline CDR1 is SGHDN and CDR2 is FVKESK. This CDR3 contains 14 residues. With 4 bases removed from V and 0 bases from J, the gap between germline ends came to 7 bases. The rearrangement links TRBV14 to TRBJ2-1; D call uncertain. This TCR derives from a man aged 55-75 years with active or convalescent COVID-19. Sequenced material: peripheral blood. CDR3 residues: CASSPLSSYNEQFF. CDR3 sequence (DNA): TGTGCCAGCAGCCCTCTAAGCTCCTACAATGAGCAGTTCTTC.